The 20 T cell receptor beta chains listed next were all sequenced from one sample in a study of cytomegalovirus exposure and HLA in healthy donors. The primer mix had 60 Vbeta and 13 Jbeta primers. The table came from immunoSEQ multiplex PCR; TCRdb's copy has only in-frame clones and leaves some out. The table lists under 150,000 clones, roughly 80% of them singletons. What was sequenced was PBMCs. The receptors were sampled from a woman aged 40 to 50 in good health and CMV-seropositive.

The rearrangement joins TRBV13 to TRBJ2-1; no clear D. The germline V gene encodes CDR1 PRHDT and CDR2 FYEKMQ (reference sequence). Trimming left V 0 bases short and J 3 bases short, with 9 bases between. The CDR3 covers 15 residues. DNA of the CDR3: TGTGCCAGCAGCTTAGGCGGGTATCACTACAATGAGCAGTTCTTC. The encoded protein is CASSLGGYHYNEQFF.

The chain joins TRBV10-1 to TRBJ2-2, with D unclear. The CDR3 totals 14 residues. Per the germline V gene, CDR1 is WNHNN and CDR2 is SYGVQD (reference sequence). Trimming pared 5 bases from V and 6 bases from J, leaving 13 bases between. The CDR3 spells CASSLADPAGELFF. CDR3 in DNA: TGCGCCAGCAGTCTGGCAGATCCCGCCGGGGAGCTGTTTTTT.

This chain joins TRBV27 and TRBJ2-7, with TRBD2 matching 8 bases. This CDR3 is 15 amino acids long. Germline trimming cut 4 bases from V and 1 base from J; bases unmatched to any gene: 6. Germline V CDR1 and CDR2: MNHEY, SMNVEV (reference sequence). In nucleotides, the CDR3 is TGTGCCAGCAGTTGGGTACTAGCGGTTTCCTACGAGCAGTACTTC. Its translation: CASSWVLAVSYEQYF.

V gene TRBV28 combines with J gene TRBJ2-5; D gene unclear. The germline V gene encodes CDR1 MDHEN and CDR2 SYDVKM. V lost 3 bases and J 0 bases, leaving 5 bases between the germline ends. The CDR3 loop spans 13 amino acids. CDR3 protein: CASSLFDQETQYF. CDR3 DNA sequence: TGTGCCAGCAGTTTGTTCGACCAAGAGACCCAGTACTTC.

The chain has TRBV28 and TRBJ2-3, with unresolved D. Trimming took off 8 bases at V and 2 bases at J, with 8 bases between the two ends. The length of the CDR3 is 12 residues. The germline V gene has CDR1 MDHEN and CDR2 SYDVKM. The CDR3 sequence is CASAVNTDTQYF. As DNA, the CDR3 is TGTGCCAGCGCGGTAAACACAGATACGCAGTATTTT. Based on the CDR3 plus reference TRBV28 and TRBJ2-3, the full variable domain is DVKVTQSSRYLVKRTGEKVFLECVQDMDHENMFWYRQDPGLGLRLIYFSYDVKMKEKGDIPEGYSVSREKKERFSLILESASTNQTSMYLCASAVNTDTQYFGPGTRLTVL.

This sequence joins TRBV28 and TRBJ2-7; no clear D gene. CDR3 size: 11 residues. The V gene's germline CDR1 is MDHEN and CDR2 SYDVKM. The germline V and J ends were trimmed by 8 bases and 1 base, with 6 bases remaining between them. This CDR3 is CASSQSYEQYF. Here the CDR3 DNA reads TGTGCCAGCTCACAGTCCTACGAGCAGTACTTC. The whole variable domain, filled in from reference TRBV28 and TRBJ2-7, reads DVKVTQSSRYLVKRTGEKVFLECVQDMDHENMFWYRQDPGLGLRLIYFSYDVKMKEKGDIPEGYSVSREKKERFSLILESASTNQTSMYLCASSQSYEQYFGPGTRLTVT.

V and J are TRBV4-1 and TRBJ2-7; TRBD2 is a possible D gene (7 bases). The germline V gene has CDR1 MGHRA and CDR2 YSYEKL. V lost 4 bases, J lost 6 bases, and 16 bases lay in between. This CDR3 is built from 14 residues. CDR3: CASSPILRGGEQYF. The CDR3 nucleotides read TGCGCCAGCAGCCCGATCTTGAGGGGGGGCGAGCAGTACTTC.

This clone was counted between two and nine times. The rearrangement uses TRBV10-3 and TRBJ1-2; D remains unclear. V was cut by 3 bases and J by 7 bases, with 6 bases left in between. The CDR3 sequence is 11 residues long. CDR1 and CDR2 (germline): ENHRY, SYGVKD. CDR3 in DNA: TGTGCCATCAGTGAAGAGGGTGGCTACACCTTC. It is translated as CAISEEGGYTF.

This clone has a single count. The chain's CDR3 is CASCAYNEQFF. The CDR3 bases are TGTGCCAGCTGCGCCTACAATGAGCAGTTCTTC. The chain links TRBV28 to TRBJ2-1; D not certain. V was clipped by 8 bases and J by 2 bases, with 4 bases between them. This CDR3 is built from 11 residues. Germline V lookup: CDR1 MDHEN, CDR2 SYDVKM.

The chain uses TRBV28 and TRBJ1-2; D call uncertain. The V end lost 6 bases, the J end lost 5 bases, and 10 bases lay between the germline ends. Per the germline V gene, CDR1 is MDHEN and CDR2 is SYDVKM. The CDR3 length is 12 residues. CDR3 DNA: TGTGCCAGCAGGTCCGGAGTATATGGCTACACCTTC. Translating gives CASRSGVYGYTF.

Points on this clone: In the same sample, other DNA sequences code for this CDR3. This rearrangement joins TRBV5-1 to TRBJ1-1; 10 nucleotides agree with TRBD1. Germline values: CDR1 SGHRS, CDR2 YFSETQ. The CDR3 extends over 18 amino acids. V shed 4 bases and J 0 bases; nucleotides not matched to a gene: 12. As DNA, the CDR3 is TGCGCCAGCAGCACCCAGTTGACAGGGGGCTCCCTGAACACTGAAGCTTTCTTT. Its protein is CASSTQLTGGSLNTEAFF.

V usage is TRBV4-3 and J usage is TRBJ2-2; no reliable D call. CDR1 and CDR2 from the germline V gene are LGHNA and YSLEER. CDR3 length: 16 residues. Between the trimmed V and J ends, which lost 2 bases and 8 bases, there was a span of 18 bases. The CDR3 DNA sequence: TGCGCCAGCAGCCAAACCAGTGCCACCGCGGCGGGGGAGCTGTTTTTT. Residues: CASSQTSATAAGELFF.

The chain recombines TRBV5-8 with TRBJ1-5; a possible D gene is TRBD1 (5 bases). Germline lookup yields CDR1 SGHTS and CDR2 YDEGEE. The CDR3 extends over 15 amino acids. V was shortened by 4 bases and J by 1 base, with 12 bases between the two germline ends. The DNA for the CDR3 is TGTGCCAGCAGCGACGGGACTCTGAGCAATCAGCCCCAGCATTTT. Amino acid sequence: CASSDGTLSNQPQHF.

This clone has a handful of counts. The chain has TRBV19 and TRBJ2-1; 8 positions agree with TRBD2. Germline trimming cut 5 bases from V and 5 bases from J; bases unmatched to any gene: 11. Germline V lookup: CDR1 LNHDA, CDR2 SQIVND (reference sequence). The CDR3 runs 16 residues. The CDR3 DNA reads as TGTGCCAGTAGTGGGCGAAGCGGGGGATGGGACAATGAGCAGTTCTTC. The encoded protein is CASSGRSGGWDNEQFF.

The CDR3 DNA reads as TGCGCCAGCAGCGACCTTAGCGGGGGCGTCTACGAGCAGTACTTC. Amino acid sequence: CASSDLSGGVYEQYF. The chain carries TRBV5-1 and TRBJ2-7; 9 positions match TRBD2. The V gene end was trimmed by 4 bases and the J gene end by 3 bases; junction bases not matched to a gene: 8. The germline gives CDR1 SGHRS, CDR2 YFSETQ. The length of the CDR3 is 15 residues.

The chain couples TRBV5-6 to TRBJ2-1; the D gene is possibly TRBD1 (5 bases). V shed 1 base and J shed 2 bases, with 13 bases lying between them. The CDR3 sequence is 16 residues long. Germline V gene sequence: CDR1 SGHDT, CDR2 YYEEEE. The CDR3 bases are TGTGCCAGCAGCTTGTTCCAGGGTACCACCTACAATGAGCAGTTCTTC. As protein: CASSLFQGTTYNEQFF.

The rearrangement joins TRBV5-6 to TRBJ2-1; D may be TRBD1 (5 bases). Germline CDR1 SGHDT, CDR2 YYEEEE. CDR3 size: 13 residues. With 4 bases removed from V and 8 bases from J, the gap between germline ends came to 13 bases. The CDR3 region has the DNA TGTGCCAGCAGCCGTCGGACATTGGATGAGCAGTTCTTC. Its protein is CASSRRTLDEQFF. Filled out from reference TRBV5-6 and TRBJ2-1, the complete variable domain reads DAGVTQSPTHLIKTRGQQVTLRCSPKSGHDTVSWYQQALGQGPQFIFQYYEEEERQRGNFPDRFSGHQFPNYSSELNVNALLLGDSALYLCASSRRTLDEQFFGPGTRLTVL.

This clone was counted only a few times. The chain uses TRBV5-1 and TRBJ2-1; the D gene is possibly TRBD1 (6 bases). This CDR3 is 15 amino acids long. Germline lookup yields CDR1 SGHRS and CDR2 YFSETQ. Trimming removed 0 bases from V and 8 bases from J, with 15 bases in between. In nucleotides, the CDR3 is TGCGCCAGCAGCTTGGATCAGGGGAGAAACGATGAGCAGTTCTTC. This encodes CASSLDQGRNDEQFF.

This clone was detected a few times. The rearrangement uses TRBV4-1 and TRBJ1-3; no definite D call. Trimming took 0 bases from V and 0 from J, leaving 9 bases between them. Per germline, CDR1 MGHRA and CDR2 YSYEKL. This CDR3 has 16 residues. The CDR3 loop is CASSQEGGGSGNTIYF. CDR3 DNA sequence: TGCGCCAGCAGCCAAGAGGGAGGAGGCTCTGGAAACACCATATATTTT.

The rearrangement links TRBV30 to TRBJ1-6, with D perhaps matching TRBD1 (5 bases). Trimming pared 1 base from V and 7 bases from J, leaving 17 bases between. Germline V gene data show CDR1 as GTSNPN and CDR2 as SVGIG (reference sequence). This CDR3 region has 16 residues. The CDR3 DNA sequence: TGTGCCTGGAGTGCACATGGCGGGGGGAGGAATTCACCCCTCCACTTT. Encoded protein: CAWSAHGGGRNSPLHF.